The 32 T cell receptor beta chains listed next were all sequenced from one sample in a study of OX40 agonist ivuxolimab in advanced cancers. The method was immunoSEQ multiplex PCR; TCRdb's version includes in-frame clones alone and lacks a portion of them. Here the sample spans some 99,000 clones, around 90% being singletons. Source: CD4+ or CD8+ T cells sorted from blood, taken in a trial of the OX40 agonist ivuxolimab. These receptors came from an adult with an advanced solid tumor such as melanoma, head and neck, liver or kidney cancer.

The chain recombines TRBV19 with TRBJ1-1; the D is unclear. V was cut by 9 bases and J by 1 base, with 12 bases left in between. The CDR3 is made up of 13 amino acids. Germline CDR1 is LNHDA and CDR2 is SQIVND (reference sequence). The DNA of the CDR3 is TGTGCCAGCGTCCGACGATCGAACACTGAAGCTTTCTTT. This translates into CASVRRSNTEAFF.

The chain employs TRBV6-5 and TRBJ2-2; tentatively, D is TRBD1 (6 bases). The CDR3 covers 13 residues. V gave up 7 bases and J gave up 5 bases, with 11 bases separating them. The germline V gene encodes CDR1 MNHEY and CDR2 SVGAGI. In nucleotides, the CDR3 is TGTGCCAGCATCAGGGGTGGGACCGGGGAGCTGTTTTTT. It specifies CASIRGGTGELFF.

V and J are TRBV5-4 and TRBJ1-1; D is undetermined. V lost 0 bases to trimming and J lost 1 base, with 4 bases between them. This CDR3 spans 13 amino acids. Per germline, CDR1 SGHNT and CDR2 YYREEE (reference sequence). CDR3 sequence reads: CASSLDRNTEAFF. In DNA form, the CDR3 reads TGTGCCAGCAGCTTGGACAGGAACACTGAAGCTTTCTTT.

Written as DNA, the CDR3 is TGTGCCTGGAGTGGGACGGCTTATAGCAATCAGCCCCAGCATTTT. Translating gives CAWSGTAYSNQPQHF. The rearrangement uses TRBV30 and TRBJ1-5, with no clear D. Germline CDR1 is GTSNPN and CDR2 is SVGIG (reference sequence). CDR3 length: 15 amino acids. V lost 1 base, J lost 0 bases, and 10 bases lay in between. Complete variable domain (other parts from reference TRBV30 and TRBJ1-5): SQTIHQWPATLVQPVGSPLSLECTVEGTSNPNLYWYRQAAGRGLQLLFYSVGIGQISSEVPQNLSASRPQDRQFILSSKKLLLSDSGFYLCAWSGTAYSNQPQHFGDGTRLSIL.

This chain connects TRBV7-2 to TRBJ1-1, with D possibly TRBD1 on 5 matching bases. Germline lookup yields CDR1 SGHTA and CDR2 FQGNSA. V was pared by 6 bases and J by 1 base, with 12 bases between. CDR3 length: 14 amino acids. The chain's CDR3 is CASRERGGNTEAFF. CDR3 nucleotides: TGTGCCAGCAGGGAAAGGGGAGGGAACACTGAAGCTTTCTTT.

The chain couples TRBV7-3 to TRBJ2-3, with unresolved D. CDR1 is SGHTA, CDR2 FQGTGA, per germline. V dropped 5 bases and J dropped 0 bases, with 12 bases sitting between them. The CDR3 has 15 residues. For the CDR3, the DNA is TGTGCCAGCAGCAGCCCGACGGTTAGCACAGATACGCAGTATTTT. Amino acid sequence: CASSSPTVSTDTQYF.

V gene TRBV5-8 combines with J gene TRBJ1-2, with D perhaps TRBD1 (5 bases). The V gene lost 0 bases and the J gene lost 4 bases, with 7 bases spanning the gap. In germline, CDR1 is SGHTS, CDR2 YDEGEE. This CDR3 is built from 13 residues. CDR3 coding DNA: TGTGCCAGCAGCTTGGTCGGGGGCTATGGCTACACCTTC. This gives the protein CASSLVGGYGYTF.

V is TRBV14 and J is TRBJ2-7; D may be TRBD1 or TRBD2 (5 bases each). V lost 1 base and J lost 7, with 20 bases in between. CDR3 length equals 16 residues. Germline assignment: CDR1 SGHDN and CDR2 FVKESK. The CDR3, as DNA: TGTGCCAGCAGCCAAGGACGATGGGTGGGGGACCAGGAGCAGTACTTC. Amino acids: CASSQGRWVGDQEQYF.

The chain is built from TRBV27 and TRBJ2-2; D may be TRBD1 (5 bases). Germline V gene data show CDR1 as MNHEY and CDR2 as SMNVEV (reference sequence). V was trimmed by 6 bases and J by 3 bases, leaving 23 bases between them. This CDR3 is 18 amino acids long. CDR3 sequence reads: CASSPYTRTVGDTGELFF. The CDR3 region has the DNA TGTGCCAGCAGCCCGTATACTCGGACCGTAGGGGACACCGGGGAGCTGTTTTTT.

The genes are TRBV4-2 and TRBJ2-3; D gene ambiguous. The length of the CDR3 is 14 residues. The V gene's germline CDR1 is LGHNA and CDR2 YNFKEQ. Trimming pared 1 base from V and 0 bases from J, leaving 5 bases between. CDR3 protein: CASSQGSSTDTQYF. Written as DNA, the CDR3 is TGTGCCAGCAGCCAAGGATCTAGCACAGATACGCAGTATTTT.

The chain is built from TRBV19 and TRBJ2-4, with 8 nucleotides matching TRBD2. Per the germline V gene, CDR1 is LNHDA and CDR2 is SQIVND (reference sequence). The CDR3 is 15 amino acids. After removal of 6 bases from V and 8 bases from J, the junction contained 12 bases not matched to a gene. Written as DNA, the CDR3 is TGTGCCAGTAGCATTACAGCGGGAGAAAGGGACATTCAGTACTTC. Protein product: CASSITAGERDIQYF.

The chain has TRBV7-2 and TRBJ2-6; 7 bases are shared with TRBD1. Germline-derived CDR1 and CDR2 are SGHTA and FQGNSA. Unmatched junction bases numbered 4, after V lost 5 bases and J lost 0 bases. There are 16 residues in the CDR3. In DNA, the CDR3 is TGTGCCAGCAGCACCGGGACAGTCTCTGGGGCCAACGTCCTGACTTTC. Amino acid sequence: CASSTGTVSGANVLTF.

V is TRBV7-6 and J is TRBJ1-1, with TRBD1 identical over 7 bases. J lost 1 base, V lost 5 bases, and 4 bases had no gene match. Germline V gene data show CDR1 as SGHVS and CDR2 as FNYEAQ. This CDR3 has 14 amino acids. DNA for the CDR3: TGTGCCAGCAGCCAGACAGGGTGGAACACTGAAGCTTTCTTT. Translated: CASSQTGWNTEAFF.

The chain joins TRBV2 to TRBJ2-2; D gene ambiguous. Germline loops: CDR1 SNHLY, CDR2 FYNNEI. V gave up 6 bases and J gave up 0 bases, with 8 bases separating them. There are 14 residues in the CDR3. CDR3 sequence (DNA): TGTGCCAGCAGGTGGCAGCCGAACACCGGGGAGCTGTTTTTT. Translation gives CASRWQPNTGELFF.

This chain links TRBV28 with TRBJ2-2; D possibly corresponds to TRBD2 (5 bases). Trimming removed 3 bases from V and 9 bases from J, with 11 bases in between. The length of the CDR3 is 13 residues. Germline values: CDR1 MDHEN, CDR2 SYDVKM. CDR3 amino acids: CASSFSGKRELFF. The CDR3 DNA reads as TGTGCCAGCAGTTTCTCGGGGAAGCGGGAGCTGTTTTTT. The full variable domain, with the rest looked up from reference TRBV28 and TRBJ2-2, is DVKVTQSSRYLVKRTGEKVFLECVQDMDHENMFWYRQDPGLGLRLIYFSYDVKMKEKGDIPEGYSVSREKKERFSLILESASTNQTSMYLCASSFSGKRELFFGEGSRLTVL.

This chain joins TRBV4-3 and TRBJ2-1; possibly TRBD2 for D (5 bases). This CDR3 region has 16 residues. V lost 0 bases, J lost 0 bases, and 9 bases lay in between. The germline gives CDR1 LGHNA, CDR2 YSLEER. The chain's CDR3 is CASSQEVGSSYNEQFF. The CDR3 nucleotides are TGCGCCAGCAGCCAAGAAGTTGGGAGCTCCTACAATGAGCAGTTCTTC.

The chain employs TRBV4-2 and TRBJ2-7; TRBD2 is a possible D gene (6 bases). V was shortened by 3 bases and J by 3 bases, with 15 bases between the two germline ends. Germline loops: CDR1 LGHNA, CDR2 YNFKEQ. This CDR3 has 15 residues. CDR3 bases: TGTGCCAGCAGCCACAGAATCACGGGAGTCTACGAGCAGTACTTC. Its translation is CASSHRITGVYEQYF.

The CDR3 loop is CASSPGTGSNQPQHF. The CDR3, as DNA: TGTGCCAGCAGCCCCGGGACAGGGAGCAATCAGCCCCAGCATTTT. The chain is built from TRBV5-6 and TRBJ1-5, with 9 bases matching TRBD1. Trimming took 4 bases from V and 1 from J; bases not matched to a gene: 3. The CDR3 contains 15 residues. Germline assignment: CDR1 SGHDT and CDR2 YYEEEE. Drawing the rest from reference TRBV5-6 and TRBJ1-5, the complete variable domain is DAGVTQSPTHLIKTRGQQVTLRCSPKSGHDTVSWYQQALGQGPQFIFQYYEEEERQRGNFPDRFSGHQFPNYSSELNVNALLLGDSALYLCASSPGTGSNQPQHFGDGTRLSIL.

The V gene is TRBV7-8, the J gene TRBJ2-5, with 10 nucleotides matching TRBD1. The CDR3 spans 14 residues. Germline lookup yields CDR1 SGHVS and CDR2 FQNEAQ. V gave up 4 bases and J gave up 3 bases; unmatched junction bases: 2. CDR3 protein: CASSWGQGKETQYF. For the CDR3, the DNA is TGTGCCAGCAGCTGGGGACAGGGGAAAGAGACCCAGTACTTC. The complete variable domain, with remaining parts taken from reference TRBV7-8 and TRBJ2-5, reads GAGVSQSPRYKVAKRGQDVALRCDPISGHVSLFWYQQALGQGPEFLTYFQNEAQLDKSGLPSDRFFAERPEGSVSTLKIQRTQQEDSAVYLCASSWGQGKETQYFGPGTRLLVL.

V and J are TRBV11-3 and TRBJ2-2, with 12 bases fitting TRBD2. Germline CDR1 is SGHNT and CDR2 is YENEEA. J gave up 7 bases and V 1 base, and 1 base lay outside the gene matches. CDR3 length: 15 amino acids. The CDR3 DNA reads TGTGCCAGCAGCTTAGCTAGCGGGAGGGTCGGGGAGCTGTTTTTT. Protein product: CASSLASGRVGELFF.

This chain connects TRBV7-3 to TRBJ2-3, with TRBD1 identical over 8 bases. This CDR3 region has 15 residues. Trimming at V came to 5 bases and at J to 0 bases, leaving 4 bases not matched to a gene. Germline loops: CDR1 SGHTA, CDR2 FQGTGA. CDR3 sequence: CASSPGGRSTDTQYF. CDR3 coding DNA: TGTGCCAGCAGCCCAGGGGGCCGAAGCACAGATACGCAGTATTTT.

In its sample, this clone was seen once. The chain links TRBV6-1 to TRBJ2-4; D gene ambiguous. This CDR3 region has 12 residues. From germline, CDR1 is MNHNS and CDR2 SASEGT. Trimming shortened V by 3 bases and J by 7 bases, and 7 bases separated the two germline ends. CDR3 region: CASSEGLNIQYF. CDR3 DNA: TGTGCCAGCAGTGAGGGTTTGAACATTCAGTACTTC.

The J gene is TRBJ2-1, the V gene TRBV7-8, with TRBD2 as a possible D gene (6 bases). This CDR3 contains 16 residues. Trimming shortened V by 4 bases and J by 6 bases, and 19 bases separated the two germline ends. The germline CDR1 and CDR2 sequences are SGHVS and FQNEAQ. The CDR3 DNA reads as TGTGCCAGCAGCTCCGACACCGGGACTTATTCCAATGAGCAGTTCTTC. It encodes CASSSDTGTYSNEQFF.

The genes are TRBV19 and TRBJ2-5; D may be TRBD2 (5 bases). The germline CDR1 and CDR2 sequences are LNHDA and SQIVND (reference sequence). V was clipped by 2 bases and J by 5 bases, with 15 bases between them. The CDR3 consists of 15 residues. CDR3 nucleotide sequence: TGTGCCAGTAGTATATTCCCCGGGGTTGGGGAGACCCAGTACTTC. It encodes CASSIFPGVGETQYF. The full variable domain, in which reference TRBV19 and TRBJ2-5 provide the parts outside the CDR3, is DGGITQSPKYLFRKEGQNVTLSCEQNLNHDAMYWYRQDPGQGLRLIYYSQIVNDFQKGDIAEGYSVSREKKESFPLTVTSAQKNPTAFYLCASSIFPGVGETQYFGPGTRLLVL.

The chain is built from TRBV6-1 and TRBJ1-1; 8 bases match TRBD1. The CDR3 consists of 13 residues. Germline lookup yields CDR1 MNHNS and CDR2 SASEGT. V lost 6 bases, J lost 5 bases, and 5 bases stayed unmatched. CDR3 region: CASSPTGETEAFF. CDR3 sequence (DNA): TGTGCCAGCAGCCCGACAGGGGAAACTGAAGCTTTCTTT.

The V call is TRBV19, the J call TRBJ2-4; 9 positions match TRBD1. The V gene's germline CDR1 is LNHDA and CDR2 SQIVND (reference sequence). The CDR3 sequence is 16 residues long. The V and J ends lost 4 bases and 1 base, in that order; junction bases with no gene match: 5. The CDR3 nucleotides are TGTGCCAGTAGTAGGACAGGGGAAGCCGCCAAAAACATTCAGTACTTC. It is translated as CASSRTGEAAKNIQYF.

The sample holds one count of this clone. This chain uses TRBV11-2 with TRBJ2-3; 12 bases are shared with TRBD2. CDR3 length equals 15 residues. Trimming took 4 bases from V and 1 from J; bases not matched to a gene: 0. CDR1 SGHAT and CDR2 FQNNGV come from the germline V gene. This CDR3 is CASSSSGRGTDTQYF. In DNA, the CDR3 is TGTGCCAGCAGCTCTAGCGGGAGGGGCACAGATACGCAGTATTTT.

The rearrangement joins TRBV6-5 to TRBJ2-5; a weak D match, TRBD1 (6 bases). Germline lookup yields CDR1 MNHEY and CDR2 SVGAGI. This CDR3 contains 12 residues. V lost 8 bases to trimming and J lost 5 bases, with 12 bases between them. The CDR3 bases are TGTGCCAGCTACAGGGTCATGGAGACCCAGTACTTC. As protein: CASYRVMETQYF.

CDR3 sequence: CAWSGEQHTDTQYF. CDR3 nucleotides: TGTGCCTGGAGTGGGGAACAACACACAGATACGCAGTATTTT. V usage is TRBV30 and J usage is TRBJ2-3; D gene unclear. This CDR3 has 14 amino acids. The germline V gene encodes CDR1 GTSNPN and CDR2 SVGIG (reference sequence). V was trimmed by 1 base and J by 2 bases, leaving 10 bases between them. Full variable domain (outside the CDR3, taken from reference TRBV30 and TRBJ2-3): SQTIHQWPATLVQPVGSPLSLECTVEGTSNPNLYWYRQAAGRGLQLLFYSVGIGQISSEVPQNLSASRPQDRQFILSSKKLLLSDSGFYLCAWSGEQHTDTQYFGPGTRLTVL.

This chain connects TRBV18 to TRBJ2-3, with 8 bases identical to TRBD1. V lost 3 bases to trimming and J lost 2 bases; unmatched junction nucleotides: 7. There are 16 residues in the CDR3. The germline gives CDR1 KGHSH, CDR2 LQKENI. CDR3 coding DNA: TGTGCCAGCTCACCCCCGGGACAGGATATCACAGATACGCAGTATTTT. Translated, it gives CASSPPGQDITDTQYF.

The J gene is TRBJ2-7, the V gene TRBV5-1, with TRBD2 matching 9 bases. V trimming: 4 bases; J trimming: 3 bases; junction bases outside the gene matches: 2. The CDR3 is 13 residues long. Germline V CDR1 and CDR2: SGHRS, YFSETQ. Here the CDR3 reads CASSRGGGYEQYF. CDR3 coding DNA: TGCGCCAGCAGCCGCGGGGGGGGCTACGAGCAGTACTTC.

This clone was seen more than once but under ten times. The chain uses TRBV28 and TRBJ2-7; 12 positions agree with TRBD2. Germline trimming cut 4 bases from V and 5 bases from J; bases unmatched to any gene: 6. CDR3 length: 15 residues. Germline V gene lookup returns CDR1 MDHEN and CDR2 SYDVKM. The CDR3 reads CASSSTGLAGNEQYF. CDR3 DNA sequence: TGTGCCAGCAGTTCGACCGGACTAGCGGGAAACGAGCAGTACTTC. Full variable domain (rest looked up from reference TRBV28 and TRBJ2-7): DVKVTQSSRYLVKRTGEKVFLECVQDMDHENMFWYRQDPGLGLRLIYFSYDVKMKEKGDIPEGYSVSREKKERFSLILESASTNQTSMYLCASSSTGLAGNEQYFGPGTRLTVT.